Presented here are 16 T cell receptor beta chains from one specimen sequenced in a study of T cell responses to AZD1222 COVID-19 vaccine. Assay used: immunoSEQ multiplex PCR; TCRdb lists only in-frame clones, some missing. The sample lists 200,000 to 250,000 clones; 93% were seen once. The sequences come from peripheral blood, collected on day 0 of MenACWY control vaccination. These TCRs come from an adult in good health.

CDR3 amino acids: CASSLEGTSVYNEQFF. CDR3 bases: TGCGCCAGCAGCTTGGAAGGGACTAGCGTCTACAATGAGCAGTTCTTC. The chain combines TRBV5-1 with TRBJ2-1; 10 bases map to TRBD2. Germline CDR1 SGHRS, CDR2 YFSETQ. With 0 bases clipped from V and 3 bases from J, the junction kept 3 bases outside the gene matches. There are 16 residues in the CDR3. Full variable domain (missing parts from reference TRBV5-1 and TRBJ2-1): KAGVTQTPRYLIKTRGQQVTLSCSPISGHRSVSWYQQTPGQGLQFLFEYFSETQRNKGNFPGRFSGRQFSNSRSEMNVSTLELGDSALYLCASSLEGTSVYNEQFFGPGTRLTVL.

The chain joins TRBV11-2 to TRBJ2-7; 7 bases match TRBD1. CDR3 length: 13 amino acids. Germline CDR1 SGHAT, CDR2 FQNNGV. Unmatched junction bases numbered 3, after V lost 4 bases and J lost 3 bases. The CDR3: CASSSRDSYEQYF. In DNA, the CDR3 is TGTGCCAGCAGCTCCCGGGACAGCTACGAGCAGTACTTC.

The chain combines TRBV28 with TRBJ2-7; D is undetermined. Germline CDR1 reads MDHEN; CDR2 reads SYDVKM. This CDR3 is built from 14 residues. The V end was cut by 3 bases, the J end by 2 bases, with 11 bases between. CDR3 bases: TGTGCCAGCAGTTTCGAGTCCCCACCCTACGAGCAGTACTTC. It codes for CASSFESPPYEQYF.

The V and J genes are TRBV6-2 or TRBV6-3 and TRBJ1-2; D unclear. The ends were cut back, 2 bases at V and 4 bases at J, with 5 bases in the middle. The CDR3 extends over 12 amino acids. Germline CDR1 and CDR2: MNHEY and SVGEGT. In DNA form, the CDR3 reads TGTGCCAGCAGTTACCTCAGCTATGGCTACACCTTC. It specifies CASSYLSYGYTF.

The rearrangement joins TRBV7-2 to TRBJ1-1, with 7 bases identical to TRBD1. V shed 1 base and J 2 bases; nucleotides not matched to a gene: 4. The CDR3 is made up of 15 amino acids. Per the germline V gene, CDR1 is SGHTA and CDR2 is FQGNSA. The CDR3 region is CASSLVAGGNTEAFF. The CDR3 DNA is TGTGCCAGCAGCTTAGTAGCAGGGGGAAACACTGAAGCTTTCTTT.

In this sample, this clone turned up once. The chain uses TRBV7-9 and TRBJ1-6; D uncertain. Looked up from germline, CDR1 is SEHNR and CDR2 is FQNEAQ (reference sequence). The CDR3 sequence is 15 residues long. Trimming pared 4 bases from V and 6 bases from J, leaving 13 bases between. CDR3 nucleotide sequence: TGTGCCAGCAGCTCACGAGGGCCTCCTAATTCACCCCTCCACTTT. As protein: CASSSRGPPNSPLHF.

This CDR3 reads CASSPTGQGREKLFF. DNA of the CDR3: TGTGCCAGCAGTCCAACGGGACAGGGAAGAGAAAAACTGTTTTTT. The chain recombines TRBV6-4 with TRBJ1-4; 9 bases fit TRBD1. J lost 8 bases, V lost 5 bases, and 9 bases had no gene match. This CDR3 region has 15 residues. Germline CDR1 MRHNA, CDR2 SNTAGT.

V gene TRBV9 combines with J gene TRBJ2-2; D is perhaps TRBD1 or TRBD2 (6 bases each). The CDR3 totals 16 residues. CDR1 and CDR2 (germline): SGDLS, YYNGEE. V was clipped by 0 bases and J by 4 bases, with 13 bases between them. CDR3 in amino acids: CASSVGTGAGTGELFF. In DNA form, the CDR3 reads TGTGCCAGCAGCGTAGGTACGGGGGCAGGCACCGGGGAGCTGTTTTTT.

The chain is built from TRBV5-1 and TRBJ1-2; the D is unclear. CDR1 is SGHRS and CDR2 is YFSETQ in the germline V gene. CDR3 length equals 14 residues. Between the trimmed V and J ends, which lost 3 bases and 0 bases, there was a span of 9 bases. The CDR3: CASSSQPTNYGYTF. CDR3 bases: TGCGCCAGCAGCTCCCAGCCTACTAACTATGGCTACACCTTC.

The chain recombines TRBV7-2 with TRBJ1-1, with unresolved D. The CDR3 covers 14 residues. Germline-derived CDR1 and CDR2 are SGHTA and FQGNSA. V lost 5 bases and J 3 bases, leaving 13 bases between the germline ends. CDR3 nucleotide sequence: TGTGCCAGCAGCCCGACCCGGGCCTACACTGAAGCTTTCTTT. Translation: CASSPTRAYTEAFF.

The rearrangement uses TRBV5-4 and TRBJ2-6; no clear D. The germline V gene has CDR1 SGHNT and CDR2 YYREEE (reference sequence). There are 16 residues in the CDR3. Trimming stripped 1 base from V and 0 bases from J, with 8 bases between. Written as DNA, the CDR3 is TGTGCCAGCAGCTTGCCCCCAGGCTCTGGGGCCAACGTCCTGACTTTC. This codes for CASSLPPGSGANVLTF.

The V call is TRBV18, the J call TRBJ2-3, with unresolved D. V lost 1 base and J 4 bases, leaving 6 bases between the germline ends. The CDR3 sequence is 13 residues long. Germline lookup yields CDR1 KGHSH and CDR2 LQKENI. CDR3 DNA sequence: TGTGCCAGCTCACCACAGGGCTCAGATACGCAGTATTTT. This gives the protein CASSPQGSDTQYF.

The chain recombines TRBV25-1 with TRBJ1-6, with TRBD1 identical over 7 bases. Germline V lookup: CDR1 MGHDK, CDR2 SYGVNS. With 6 bases clipped from V and 11 bases from J, the junction kept 22 bases outside the gene matches. The CDR3 spans 18 residues. In nucleotides, the CDR3 is TGTGCCAGCAGCTCTTCAATAACAGGGGAATCTAACGTAACACCCCTCCACTTT. This codes for CASSSSITGESNVTPLHF.

This rearrangement joins TRBV28 to TRBJ1-1; D is unclear. The CDR3 is 14 amino acids. CDR1 MDHEN and CDR2 SYDVKM come from the germline V gene. Trimming shortened V by 2 bases and J by 4 bases, and 11 bases separated the two germline ends. The CDR3 sequence is CASSLPPMGTEAFF. The CDR3 DNA sequence: TGTGCCAGCAGTTTACCCCCGATGGGCACTGAAGCTTTCTTT. The full variable domain, in which reference TRBV28 and TRBJ1-1 provide the parts outside the CDR3, is DVKVTQSSRYLVKRTGEKVFLECVQDMDHENMFWYRQDPGLGLRLIYFSYDVKMKEKGDIPEGYSVSREKKERFSLILESASTNQTSMYLCASSLPPMGTEAFFGQGTRLTVV.

This sequence joins TRBV5-1 and TRBJ1-2; D is ambiguous. This CDR3 has 16 amino acids. Trimming took 5 bases from V and 0 from J, leaving 17 bases between them. Germline V lookup: CDR1 SGHRS, CDR2 YFSETQ. The CDR3 here is CASSLTASPTNYGYTF. CDR3 in DNA: TGCGCCAGCAGTTTAACAGCCTCCCCTACTAACTATGGCTACACCTTC.

The J gene is TRBJ2-1, the V gene TRBV19; D is possibly TRBD1 or TRBD2 (6 bases each). Trimming removed 3 bases from V and 16 bases from J, with 16 bases in between. CDR1 and CDR2 from the germline V gene are LNHDA and SQIVND (reference sequence). The CDR3 consists of 12 residues. Written as DNA, the CDR3 is TGTGCCAGTAGTATTCACGGGGGCGAAAAATTCTTC. The encoded protein is CASSIHGGEKFF.